The 12 T cell receptor beta chains presented below share a single source sample, sequenced in a study of shared clonotypes between healthy human individuals. CD45RO negativity and positive selection for CCR7 defined naive CD8 cells, a population that excluded terminally differentiated effector memory CD45RA+ cells. Repertoires were generated with immunoSEQ multiplex PCR, while TCRdb's copy carries only in-frame clones and drops some. Here the sample spans roughly 2,000,000 clones, approximately 95% being singletons. The sample consisted of naive CD8+ T cells sorted from blood. Receptor source: a man aged 18 to 29 in good health.

This clone was detected only a few times. The sample carries other DNA sequences with the same CDR3. This sequence joins TRBV5-6 and TRBJ1-6; no reliable D call. V dropped 0 bases and J dropped 8 bases, with 3 bases sitting between them. Germline V CDR1 and CDR2: SGHDT, YYEEEE. The CDR3 totals 12 residues. The CDR3 coding sequence is TGTGCCAGCAGCTTGGGGGATTCACCCCTCCACTTT. Translating gives CASSLGDSPLHF.

The rearrangement uses TRBV29-1 and TRBJ1-1; no reliable D call. The CDR3 runs 16 residues. Looked up from germline, CDR1 is SQVTM and CDR2 is ANQGSEA. Trimming removed 5 bases from V and 0 bases from J, with 19 bases in between. CDR3 in amino acids: CSVLGGAYLMNTEAFF. Written as DNA, the CDR3 is TGCAGCGTTCTCGGCGGAGCTTACTTAATGAACACTGAAGCTTTCTTT.

The chain links TRBV11-2 to TRBJ2-7; the match to TRBD2 covers 7 bases. V trimming: 5 bases; J trimming: 4 bases; junction bases outside the gene matches: 8. The CDR3 length is 14 residues. Germline V gene sequence: CDR1 SGHAT, CDR2 FQNNGV. Written as DNA, the CDR3 is TGTGCCAGCAGCGTTGGGGGGGTAGGGTACGAGCAGTACTTC. Translation gives CASSVGGVGYEQYF. The whole variable domain, remainder taken from reference TRBV11-2 and TRBJ2-7, is EAGVAQSPRYKIIEKRQSVAFWCNPISGHATLYWYQQILGQGPKLLIQFQNNGVVDDSQLPKDRFSAERLKGVDSTLKIQPAKLEDSAVYLCASSVGGVGYEQYFGPGTRLTVT.

The chain is built from TRBV2 and TRBJ1-6; D is possibly TRBD1 (6 bases). Germline V gene sequence: CDR1 SNHLY, CDR2 FYNNEI. Trimming took 2 bases from V and 1 from J, leaving 12 bases between them. The CDR3 is 17 amino acids. The DNA for the CDR3 is TGTGCCAGCAGTGAAAGGGGGAAGTGGTCCTATAATTCACCCCTCCACTTT. Its translation is CASSERGKWSYNSPLHF.

On this clone itself: At the DNA level, this CDR3 is encoded by other sequences in the same sample as well. V and J are TRBV27 and TRBJ2-7; D unresolved. V lost 5 bases, J lost 2 bases, and 13 bases lay in between. The CDR3 runs to 14 residues. Germline V gives CDR1 MNHEY, CDR2 SMNVEV (reference sequence). CDR3 residues: CASSLGDGTYEQYF. The CDR3 DNA follows: TGTGCCAGCAGTCTGGGTGACGGAACCTACGAGCAGTACTTC.

This chain connects TRBV4-3 to TRBJ2-2, with D unclear. The length of the CDR3 is 15 residues. Trimming cost V 0 bases and J 2 bases, with 7 bases left between them. CDR1 is LGHNA and CDR2 is YSLEER in the germline V gene. The CDR3 here is CASSQDPPNTGELFF. The CDR3 DNA sequence: TGCGCCAGCAGCCAAGATCCCCCAAACACCGGGGAGCTGTTTTTT.

This chain joins TRBV18 and TRBJ2-7, with D unclear. The CDR3 is 15 amino acids. Trimming removed 6 bases at V and 4 bases at J, with 19 bases between. The germline V gene has CDR1 KGHSH and CDR2 LQKENI. Here the CDR3 DNA reads TGTGCCAGCTCCCCATATAGCACTGCGTTATACGAGCAGTACTTC. Encoded protein: CASSPYSTALYEQYF.

The chain couples TRBV6-6 to TRBJ2-2, with D unresolved. CDR3 length: 14 amino acids. V was shortened by 5 bases and J by 4 bases, with 11 bases between the two germline ends. Germline CDR1 is MNHNY and CDR2 is SVGAGI (reference sequence). The CDR3 bases are TGTGCCAGCAGTCTCCCGGGTCTCACCGGGGAGCTGTTTTTT. Translation gives CASSLPGLTGELFF.

The V call is TRBV28, the J call TRBJ1-2, with D possibly matching TRBD1 (6 bases). This CDR3 has 14 residues. V lost 10 bases to trimming and J lost 4 bases, with 19 bases between them. Germline loops: CDR1 MDHEN, CDR2 SYDVKM. CDR3 region: CATITYREGYGYTF. CDR3 DNA sequence: TGTGCCACCATCACCTACAGGGAGGGCTATGGCTACACCTTC.

The chain uses TRBV10-2 and TRBJ1-4; tentatively, D is TRBD1 (5 bases). This CDR3 has 13 residues. V was trimmed by 2 bases and J by 4 bases, leaving 5 bases between them. Germline V lookup: CDR1 WSHSY, CDR2 SAAADI. The DNA for the CDR3 is TGCGCCAGCAGTGAGGGGGGTAATGAAAAACTGTTTTTT. Protein sequence: CASSEGGNEKLFF.

The genes are TRBV9 and TRBJ1-4; D not resolved. The ends were cut back, 0 bases at V and 12 bases at J, with 9 bases in the middle. The CDR3 length is 12 residues. CDR1 is SGDLS, CDR2 YYNGEE, per germline. The CDR3: CASSVGSGELFF. The CDR3 DNA follows: TGTGCCAGCAGCGTAGGGTCAGGTGAACTGTTTTTT.

The V and J genes are TRBV4-3 and TRBJ2-7; D is perhaps TRBD1 or TRBD2 (6 bases each). This CDR3 region has 15 residues. Trimming took 0 bases from V and 4 from J, leaving 13 bases between them. Germline V CDR1 and CDR2: LGHNA, YSLEER. CDR3: CASSQEAGGRYEQYF. Written as DNA, the CDR3 is TGCGCCAGCAGCCAAGAGGCCGGGGGCAGGTACGAGCAGTACTTC.